This TCR beta chain was sequenced in a study of CD8 T cells in Susac syndrome. Random-hexamer reverse transcription was applied to about 0.5 to 1 ug RNA. TCRdb re-analysed the immunoSEQ multiplex PCR reads in MiXCR, keeping a single row per CDR3 protein. The table shows more than 150,000 distinct CDR3 sequences, with approximately 95% occurring only once. CDR3 length: 16 residues. The trim removed 2 bases at V and 2 bases at J, leaving 4 bases unmatched. CDR1 is MNHEY and CDR2 is SMNVEV in the germline V gene (reference sequence). The sample comprised CD8+ T cells from PBMCs. The source of this sequence is a human donor with Susac syndrome. This chain links TRBV27 with TRBJ2-1; 9 positions agree with TRBD1. CDR3 sequence reads: CASSLTRTGAYNEQFF. The CDR3 DNA sequence: TGTGCCAGCAGTTTAACTAGGACAGGGGCCTACAATGAGCAGTTCTTC.